The entry below describes one TCR beta chain. Its antigen is still unknown. This likely stems from a read error, as it lies one base from a far larger clone. The entry originates in a study of blood T cells in healthy people across ages (dated by TCRdb to about 2015). Background on the whole study: In model experiments, template switching captured about one uniquely barcoded TCR beta cDNA molecule for every two T cells. Two additional independent replicas of 1 million unique cDNA reads from the same blood draw were analyzed for two donors (one aged 18 to 30 and one aged 80 or older). The study measured age-related changes in TCR beta repertoire diversity using deep sequencing normalized with unique cDNA molecular identifiers. To avoid experimental bias, donors of different ages were randomly spread across the sequencing lanes. The donors were divided into four age groups: young (average 16 years), middle-aged (about 40), aged (about 61) and long-lived (about 80). Broad study findings and their caveats: Bulk unsorted PBMC profiling prevented conclusive comparison of naive and antigen-experienced compartments. Compared with the aged group, the long-lived group had more naive CD4+ T cells, fewer expanded clones and increased TCR diversity, a pattern suggesting age selection. The percentage of naive T cells measured by flow cytometry correlated strongly with observed TCR beta diversity. Observed TCR beta diversity per million T cells fell roughly linearly with age, and a significant reduction was already apparent by age around 39. Donor CMV infection status was unknown, potentially confounding age-related changes in expanded clonotypes. Total diversity estimates from one million sequenced T cells were considered lower bounds and underestimates.

Receptor libraries were prepared by 5' RACE. The sequencer listed for this sample is Illumina HiSeq 2500. The second PCR ran for roughly 7 to 12 cycles and used a J-beta primer mix along with a sample-barcoded 5' primer. A template-switch 5' adaptor carrying 12 random nucleotides introduced a unique molecular identifier onto each TCR beta cDNA molecule. Each sample yielded at least 2.5 million CDR3-containing paired-end reads. First-strand cDNA was synthesized from all RNA with the Mint cDNA synthesis kit, primed by a TRBC-specific oligonucleotide. Following uracil-DNA glycosylase treatment, all cDNA underwent a first 18-cycle PCR with the universal primers M1SS and BC2_uni_R. From the authors' description of their analysis: Each sample was normalized by randomly selecting 1 million high-quality reads, each carrying a distinct molecular identifier. Reads sharing molecular identifiers were discarded rather than binned into consensus sequences. CDR3 identification, clonotype clustering and error correction used MiTCR with a Q25 quality threshold and the strictest error-elimination algorithm. A nonparametric unseen species model with Euler transformation was used to estimate lower-bound total TCR beta diversity. TCRdb passed the public sequencing reads through fastp at Q25 and MiXCR, retaining productive beta sequences. Each record represents a unique CDR3 protein, reported with the most common genes and DNA among its rows. The V and J calls, along with clone size, are taken from TCRdb and not from the paper's own processing. The sample contains some 1.5 million distinct CDR3 sequences, about 28% of them found a single time. The ten largest clones add up to 7.7% of the sample.

The approximately 40 donors, aged 6 to 90 years, were systemically healthy Caucasian individuals from Russia. About 10 milliliters of peripheral blood were drawn from each donor into EDTA-treated Vacutainer tubes. Ficoll-Paque density-gradient centrifugation was used to isolate PBMCs, with at least 7 million per sample. Total RNA, at least 5 micrograms per sample, was extracted from PBMCs with Trizol reagent. The percentages of naive CD45RAhigh/CD27high T cells were determined by flow cytometry on a PBMC aliquot from every donor. From its cysteine to its phenylalanine, the CDR3 spans 14 amino acids. Only the CDR3 part of the read is kept: 42 bases, read in frame from the first base.

The sample taken for sequencing was blood. The clonotype was recovered from a woman younger than 45 in good health. In this chain, TRBV12-3 or TRBV12-4 is recombined with TRBJ1-4; 9 nucleotides in the junction match TRBD1. The DNA sequence follows: TGTACCAGCAGCCCGGGACAGGGTAATGAAAAACTGTTTTTT. It specifies CTSSPGQGNEKLFF.